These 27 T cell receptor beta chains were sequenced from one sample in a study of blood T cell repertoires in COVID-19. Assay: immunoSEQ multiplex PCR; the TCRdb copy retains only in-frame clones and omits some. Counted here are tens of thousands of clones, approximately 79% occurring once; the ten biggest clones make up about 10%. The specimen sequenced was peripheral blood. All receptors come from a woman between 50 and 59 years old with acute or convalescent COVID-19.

The CDR3 protein is CASTRFPSFASPSSFNEQFF. The CDR3 nucleotides are TGTGCCAGTACCCGATTCCCTTCTTTTGCTAGCCCATCCAGCTTCAATGAGCAGTTCTTC. This sequence joins TRBV19 and TRBJ2-1, with D maybe TRBD2 (5 bases). Trimming pared 7 bases from V and 6 bases from J, leaving 34 bases between. The CDR3 runs to 20 residues. Germline V CDR1 and CDR2: LNHDA, SQIVND (reference sequence).

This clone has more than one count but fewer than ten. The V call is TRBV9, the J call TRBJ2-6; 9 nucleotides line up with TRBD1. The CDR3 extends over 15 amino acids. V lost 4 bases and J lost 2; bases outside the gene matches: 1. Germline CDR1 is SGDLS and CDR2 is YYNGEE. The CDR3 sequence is CASSWTGAGANVLTF. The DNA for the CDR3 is TGTGCCAGCAGCTGGACAGGGGCTGGGGCCAACGTCCTGACTTTC.

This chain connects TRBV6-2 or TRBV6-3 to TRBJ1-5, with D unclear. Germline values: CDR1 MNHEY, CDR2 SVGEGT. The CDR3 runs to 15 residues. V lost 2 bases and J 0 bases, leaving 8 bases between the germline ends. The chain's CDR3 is CASSYRLYSNQPQHF. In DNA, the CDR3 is TGTGCCAGCAGTTACCGACTTTATAGCAATCAGCCCCAGCATTTT.

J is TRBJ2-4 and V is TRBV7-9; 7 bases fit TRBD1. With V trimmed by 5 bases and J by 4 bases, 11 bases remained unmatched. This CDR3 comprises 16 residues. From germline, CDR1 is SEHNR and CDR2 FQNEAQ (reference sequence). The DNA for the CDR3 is TGTGCCAGCAGCCCCCGGTCCTCAGGGGGAAAAAACATTCAGTACTTC. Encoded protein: CASSPRSSGGKNIQYF.

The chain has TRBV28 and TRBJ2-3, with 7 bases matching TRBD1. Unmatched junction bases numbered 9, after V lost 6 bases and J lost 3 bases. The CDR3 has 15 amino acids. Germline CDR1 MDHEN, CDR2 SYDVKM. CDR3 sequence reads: CASSIQDRDTDTQYF. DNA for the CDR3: TGTGCCAGCAGCATTCAAGACAGGGATACAGATACGCAGTATTTT.

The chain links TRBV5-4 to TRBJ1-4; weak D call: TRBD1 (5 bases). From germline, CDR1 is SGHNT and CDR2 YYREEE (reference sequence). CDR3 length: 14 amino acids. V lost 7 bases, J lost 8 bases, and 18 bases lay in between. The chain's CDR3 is CASQPRVGSEKLFF. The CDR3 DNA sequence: TGTGCCAGCCAGCCCAGGGTGGGCTCGGAAAAACTGTTTTTT. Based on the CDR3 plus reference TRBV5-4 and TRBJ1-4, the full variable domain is ETGVTQSPTHLIKTRGQQVTLRCSSQSGHNTVSWYQQALGQGPQFIFQYYREEENGRGNFPPRFSGLQFPNYSSELNVNALELDDSALYLCASQPRVGSEKLFFGSGTQLSVL.

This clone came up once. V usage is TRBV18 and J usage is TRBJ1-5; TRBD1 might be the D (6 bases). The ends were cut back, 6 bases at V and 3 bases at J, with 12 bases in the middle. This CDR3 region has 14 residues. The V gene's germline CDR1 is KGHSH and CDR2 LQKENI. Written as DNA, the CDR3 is TGTGCCAGCTCCGCGACAGGCAACAATCAGCCCCAGCATTTT. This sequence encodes CASSATGNNQPQHF.

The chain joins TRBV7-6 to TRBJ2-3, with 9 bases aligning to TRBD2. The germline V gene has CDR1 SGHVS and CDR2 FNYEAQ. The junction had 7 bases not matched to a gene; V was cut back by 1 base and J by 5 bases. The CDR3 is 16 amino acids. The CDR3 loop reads CASSLEGGRAGDTQYF. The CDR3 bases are TGTGCCAGCAGCTTAGAAGGCGGGAGGGCCGGAGATACGCAGTATTTT. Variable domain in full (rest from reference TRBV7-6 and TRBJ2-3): GAGVSQSPRYKVTKRGQDVALRCDPISGHVSLYWYRQALGQGPEFLTYFNYEAQQDKSGLPNDRFSAERPEGSISTLTIQRTEQRDSAMYRCASSLEGGRAGDTQYFGPGTRLTVL.

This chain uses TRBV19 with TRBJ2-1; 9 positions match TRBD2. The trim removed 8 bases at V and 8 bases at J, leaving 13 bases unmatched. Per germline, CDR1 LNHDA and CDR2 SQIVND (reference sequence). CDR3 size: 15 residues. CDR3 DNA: TGTGCCAGTCTAAAGCCGGGACTAGCTAGGGATGAGCAGTTCTTC. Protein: CASLKPGLARDEQFF.

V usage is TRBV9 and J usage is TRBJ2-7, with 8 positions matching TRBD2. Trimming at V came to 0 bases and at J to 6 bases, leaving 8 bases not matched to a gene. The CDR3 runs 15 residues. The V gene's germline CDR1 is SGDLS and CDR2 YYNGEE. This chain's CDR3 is CASSVGDGRAREQYF. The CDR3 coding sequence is TGTGCCAGCAGCGTAGGGGACGGGAGGGCCCGCGAGCAGTACTTC.

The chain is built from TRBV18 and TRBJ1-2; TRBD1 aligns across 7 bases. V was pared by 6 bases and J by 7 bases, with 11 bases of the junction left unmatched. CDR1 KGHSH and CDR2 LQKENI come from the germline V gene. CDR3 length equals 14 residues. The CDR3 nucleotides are TGTGCCAGCTCCCTCCGAGGGGGCGGGTTTGGCTACACCTTC. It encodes CASSLRGGGFGYTF.

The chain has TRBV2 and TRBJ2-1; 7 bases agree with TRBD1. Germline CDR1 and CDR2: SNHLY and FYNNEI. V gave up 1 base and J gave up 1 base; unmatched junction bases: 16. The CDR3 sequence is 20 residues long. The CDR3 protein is CASSEEFGPGQTLSYNEQFF. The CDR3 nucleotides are TGTGCCAGCAGTGAAGAATTCGGACCGGGACAGACATTATCCTACAATGAGCAGTTCTTC.

CDR3 sequence: CAIRPGQGYIGELFF. CDR3 bases: TGTGCCATCAGGCCGGGACAGGGATACATCGGGGAGCTGTTTTTT. The chain couples TRBV10-3 to TRBJ2-2; 9 bases map to TRBD1. V shed 6 bases and J 7 bases; nucleotides not matched to a gene: 9. Per germline, CDR1 ENHRY and CDR2 SYGVKD. CDR3 length: 15 amino acids.

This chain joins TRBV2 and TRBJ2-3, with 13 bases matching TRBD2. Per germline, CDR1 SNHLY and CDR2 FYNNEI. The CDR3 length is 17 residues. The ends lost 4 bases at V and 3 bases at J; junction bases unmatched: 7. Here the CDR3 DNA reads TGTGCCAGCAGTGGACAGACTAGCGGGGGGCCAACAGATACGCAGTATTTT. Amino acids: CASSGQTSGGPTDTQYF.

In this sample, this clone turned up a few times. CDR3 sequence reads: CASRTKKANEQFF. DNA for the CDR3: TGTGCCAGCCGAACTAAGAAGGCCAATGAGCAGTTCTTC. The V and J genes are TRBV27 and TRBJ2-1; D is ambiguous. Trimming cost V 8 bases and J 6 bases, with 14 bases left between them. Germline V gene lookup returns CDR1 MNHEY and CDR2 SMNVEV (reference sequence). The CDR3 runs 13 residues.

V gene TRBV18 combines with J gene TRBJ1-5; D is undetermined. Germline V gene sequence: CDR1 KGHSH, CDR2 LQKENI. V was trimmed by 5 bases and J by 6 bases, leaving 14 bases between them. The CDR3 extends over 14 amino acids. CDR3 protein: CASSEGIVGQPQHF. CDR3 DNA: TGTGCCAGCTCAGAGGGTATTGTAGGTCAGCCCCAGCATTTT.

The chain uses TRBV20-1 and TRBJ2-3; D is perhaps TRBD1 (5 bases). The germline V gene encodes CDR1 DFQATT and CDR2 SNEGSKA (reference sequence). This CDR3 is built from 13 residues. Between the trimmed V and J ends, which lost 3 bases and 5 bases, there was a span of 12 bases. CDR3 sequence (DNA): TGCAGTGCTAGTCGGCAGGGCAGAGATACGCAGTATTTT. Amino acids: CSASRQGRDTQYF.

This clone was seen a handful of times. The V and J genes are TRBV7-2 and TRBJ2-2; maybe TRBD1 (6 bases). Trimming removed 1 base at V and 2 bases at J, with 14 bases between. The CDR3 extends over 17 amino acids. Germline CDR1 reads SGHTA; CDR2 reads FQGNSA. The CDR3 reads CASSLDLRGLNTGELFF. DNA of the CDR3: TGTGCCAGCAGCTTAGATCTGAGGGGGTTAAACACCGGGGAGCTGTTTTTT.

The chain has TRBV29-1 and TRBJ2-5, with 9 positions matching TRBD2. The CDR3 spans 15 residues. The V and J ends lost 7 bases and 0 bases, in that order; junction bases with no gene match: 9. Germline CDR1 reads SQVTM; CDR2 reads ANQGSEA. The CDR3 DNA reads TGCAGCGCTCCCCGGAGCGGGAGGTACCAAGAGACCCAGTACTTC. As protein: CSAPRSGRYQETQYF.

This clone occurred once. For the CDR3, the DNA is TGTGCCAGCAGTTACTCCCAGATAAACATGCCCCAGCATTTT. Residues: CASSYSQINMPQHF. This chain uses TRBV6-5 with TRBJ1-5; D gene ambiguous. This CDR3 comprises 14 residues. Trimming took 0 bases from V and 9 from J, leaving 12 bases between them. Germline CDR1 and CDR2: MNHEY and SVGAGI.

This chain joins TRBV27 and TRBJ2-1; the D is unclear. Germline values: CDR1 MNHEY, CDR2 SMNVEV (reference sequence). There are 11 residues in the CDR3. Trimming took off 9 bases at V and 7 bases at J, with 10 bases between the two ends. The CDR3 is CASSVSNEQFF. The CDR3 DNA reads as TGTGCCAGTTCAGTCTCGAATGAGCAGTTCTTC.

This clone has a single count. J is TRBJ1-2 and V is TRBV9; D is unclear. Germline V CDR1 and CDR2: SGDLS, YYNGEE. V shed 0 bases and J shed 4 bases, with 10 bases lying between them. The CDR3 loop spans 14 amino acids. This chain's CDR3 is CASSVEAGPYGYTF. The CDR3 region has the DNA TGTGCCAGCAGCGTAGAGGCAGGTCCCTATGGCTACACCTTC.

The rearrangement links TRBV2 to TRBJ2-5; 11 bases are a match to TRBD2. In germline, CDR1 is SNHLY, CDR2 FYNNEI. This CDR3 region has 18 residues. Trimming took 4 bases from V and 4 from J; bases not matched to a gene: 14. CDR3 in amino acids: CASSGPTSGRGVGETQYF. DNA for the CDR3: TGTGCCAGCAGTGGACCAACTAGCGGGAGAGGGGTAGGAGAGACCCAGTACTTC.

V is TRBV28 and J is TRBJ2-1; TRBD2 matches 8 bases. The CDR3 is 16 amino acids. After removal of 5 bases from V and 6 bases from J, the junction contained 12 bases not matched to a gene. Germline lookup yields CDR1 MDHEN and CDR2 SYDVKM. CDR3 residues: CASSLRTSPTGNEQFF. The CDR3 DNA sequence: TGTGCCAGCAGTCTTCGGACTAGCCCCACAGGCAATGAGCAGTTCTTC.

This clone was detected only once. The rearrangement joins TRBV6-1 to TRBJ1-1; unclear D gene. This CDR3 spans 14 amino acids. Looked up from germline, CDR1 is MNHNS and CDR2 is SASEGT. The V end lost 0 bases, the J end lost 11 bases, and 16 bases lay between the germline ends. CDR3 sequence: CASSEALRRQDAFF. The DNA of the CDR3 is TGTGCCAGCAGTGAAGCGCTTCGGAGGCAGGATGCTTTCTTT.

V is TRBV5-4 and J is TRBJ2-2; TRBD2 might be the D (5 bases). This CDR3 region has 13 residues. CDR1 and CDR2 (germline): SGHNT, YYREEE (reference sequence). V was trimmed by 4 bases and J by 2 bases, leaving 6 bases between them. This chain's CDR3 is CASSPGNTGELFF. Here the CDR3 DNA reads TGTGCCAGCAGCCCGGGAAACACCGGGGAGCTGTTTTTT.

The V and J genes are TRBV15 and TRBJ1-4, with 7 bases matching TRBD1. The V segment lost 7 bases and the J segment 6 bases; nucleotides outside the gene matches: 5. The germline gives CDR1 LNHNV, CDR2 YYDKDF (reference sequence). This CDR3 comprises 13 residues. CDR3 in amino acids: CATMRGLDEKLFF. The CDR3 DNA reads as TGTGCCACCATGAGGGGGCTGGATGAAAAACTGTTTTTT. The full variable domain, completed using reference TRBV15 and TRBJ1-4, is DAMVIQNPRYQVTQFGKPVTLSCSQTLNHNVMYWYQQKSSQAPKLLFHYYDKDFNNEADTPDNFQSRRPNTSFCFLDIRSPGLGDTAMYLCATMRGLDEKLFFGSGTQLSVL.